A single sample gave rise to the 25 T cell receptor beta chains below, sequenced in a study of blood T cell repertoires in COVID-19. Produced via immunoSEQ multiplex PCR; TCRdb's table is partial and in-frame only. The sample yields about 120,000 clones, around 87% seen once. The sequencing sample was made of peripheral blood. Receptors were obtained from a woman in her seventies with acute or convalescent COVID-19.

V usage is TRBV19 and J usage is TRBJ2-6, with D tentatively TRBD2 (5 bases). V lost 9 bases and J lost 2, with 11 bases in between. This CDR3 comprises 14 residues. Germline loops: CDR1 LNHDA, CDR2 SQIVND (reference sequence). CDR3 residues: CASHSGTGANVLTF. Written as DNA, the CDR3 is TGTGCCAGCCATTCGGGGACTGGGGCCAACGTCCTGACTTTC.

V and J are TRBV6-6 and TRBJ2-5, with D maybe TRBD2 (7 bases). This CDR3 comprises 14 residues. Germline V gene lookup returns CDR1 MNHNY and CDR2 SVGAGI (reference sequence). The ends were cut back, 2 bases at V and 5 bases at J, with 12 bases in the middle. This CDR3 is CASSYGGAGETQYF. The CDR3 DNA reads TGTGCCAGCAGTTACGGGGGGGCTGGGGAGACCCAGTACTTC.

The V gene is TRBV12-5, the J gene TRBJ1-1; no definite D call. Germline assignment: CDR1 LGHNT and CDR2 FRNRAP. V lost 6 bases, J lost 4 bases, and 12 bases lay in between. CDR3 length: 13 amino acids. CDR3 DNA sequence: TGTGCTAGTGGCCTCATGGGAGGCACTGAAGCTTTCTTT. It encodes CASGLMGGTEAFF.

This chain uses TRBV5-1 with TRBJ1-4, with 9 positions matching TRBD1. The CDR3 spans 18 residues. V shed 4 bases and J 0 bases; nucleotides not matched to a gene: 10. The germline gives CDR1 SGHRS, CDR2 YFSETQ. The CDR3 DNA follows: TGCGCCAGCAGCCCAGTCCCGGGACAGGGACCAACTAATGAAAAACTGTTTTTT. Residues: CASSPVPGQGPTNEKLFF.

The J gene is TRBJ2-5, the V gene TRBV19; 7 bases are a match to TRBD2. Germline loops: CDR1 LNHDA, CDR2 SQIVND (reference sequence). J gave up 5 bases and V 6 bases, and 9 bases lay outside the gene matches. The CDR3 sequence is 14 residues long. The CDR3 bases are TGTGCCAGTAGCCCTGGGGGAGGGGTGGAGACCCAGTACTTC. It yields the protein CASSPGGGVETQYF.

The V and J genes are TRBV12-5 and TRBJ2-5, with 10 bases matching TRBD2. Germline V gene sequence: CDR1 LGHNT, CDR2 FRNRAP. Trimming removed 4 bases from V and 4 bases from J; junction bases left unmatched: 6. The CDR3 is made up of 15 amino acids. DNA of the CDR3: TGTGCTAGTGGTTGGAGCGGGGGGGCCGGAGAGACCCAGTACTTC. It encodes CASGWSGGAGETQYF.

The chain has TRBV30 and TRBJ1-5, with D possibly being TRBD1 (5 bases). CDR1 and CDR2 (germline): GTSNPN, SVGIG (reference sequence). V lost 3 bases, J lost 7 bases, and 16 bases lay in between. The CDR3 spans 14 residues. The CDR3, as DNA: TGTGCCTGGAGCCAACTAGCCAGGGCACAGCCCCAGCATTTT. This sequence encodes CAWSQLARAQPQHF.

The chain links TRBV24-1 to TRBJ1-2, with TRBD1 identical over 7 bases. From germline, CDR1 is KGHDR and CDR2 SFDVKD. The CDR3 is 16 residues long. Losses at the gene ends were 3 bases for V and 2 bases for J; bases not matched to a gene: 8. In DNA form, the CDR3 reads TGTGCCACCAGTGATCCGGGGACAGCTGAGAACTATGGCTACACCTTC. This codes for CATSDPGTAENYGYTF.

This clone was observed a single time. The rearrangement links TRBV5-1 to TRBJ2-3; 10 bases are shared with TRBD1. V shed 0 bases and J 2 bases; nucleotides not matched to a gene: 3. Germline V CDR1 and CDR2: SGHRS, YFSETQ. There are 16 residues in the CDR3. The CDR3 region is CASSLAGTGATDTQYF. CDR3 nucleotides: TGCGCCAGCAGCTTGGCGGGGACAGGGGCCACAGATACGCAGTATTTT.

The chain uses TRBV2 and TRBJ1-5; perhaps TRBD1 as D (6 bases). Germline CDR1 SNHLY, CDR2 FYNNEI. The CDR3 is 14 residues long. Between the trimmed V and J ends, which lost 2 bases and 7 bases, there was a span of 12 bases. CDR3 DNA: TGTGCCAGCAGTGAAAGACAGGAGAACCAGCCCCAGCATTTT. Protein product: CASSERQENQPQHF.

This clone appeared once. The V gene is TRBV27, the J gene TRBJ2-1; TRBD1 aligns across 12 bases. CDR3 size: 16 residues. Germline trimming cut 5 bases from V and 8 bases from J; bases unmatched to any gene: 10. CDR1 MNHEY and CDR2 SMNVEV come from the germline V gene (reference sequence). CDR3 region: CASSRSPGQGADEQFF. CDR3 coding DNA: TGTGCCAGCAGTAGGTCCCCGGGACAGGGGGCCGATGAGCAGTTCTTC.

This clone was found a few times. The CDR3 bases are TGTGCCAGCAGCTTAAGAGGGTTCAGCTATGGCTACACCTTC. Translating it yields CASSLRGFSYGYTF. The rearrangement links TRBV7-9 to TRBJ1-2; no firm D call. From germline, CDR1 is SEHNR and CDR2 FQNEAQ (reference sequence). V lost 2 bases and J 4 bases, leaving 11 bases between the germline ends. The CDR3 is 14 residues long.

The gene calls are TRBV27 and TRBJ2-3; the match to TRBD2 covers 13 bases. In germline, CDR1 is MNHEY, CDR2 SMNVEV (reference sequence). With V trimmed by 4 bases and J by 6 bases, 10 bases remained unmatched. The CDR3 has 17 amino acids. CDR3 in DNA: TGTGCCAGCAGTTCAAAGGGACTAGCGGGGAGGTCGGATACGCAGTATTTT. It translates to CASSSKGLAGRSDTQYF.

The rearrangement uses TRBV7-9 and TRBJ2-3, with 7 bases aligning to TRBD1. The CDR3 is 11 residues long. V lost 8 bases to trimming and J lost 14 bases; unmatched junction nucleotides: 10. Germline V lookup: CDR1 SEHNR, CDR2 FQNEAQ (reference sequence). The CDR3 is CASANRGRRYF. The CDR3 DNA follows: TGTGCCAGCGCTAACAGGGGAAGAAGGTATTTT. The entire variable domain, with the rest obtained from reference TRBV7-9 and TRBJ2-3, is as follows: DTGVSQNPRHKITKRGQNVTFRCDPISEHNRLYWYRQTLGQGPEFLTYFQNEAQLEKSRLLSDRFSAERPKGSFSTLEIQRTEQGDSAMYLCASANRGRRYFGPGTRLTVL.

The chain uses TRBV7-3 and TRBJ1-6; tentative D call: TRBD1 (6 bases). Trimming cost V 4 bases and J 5 bases, with 24 bases left between them. Germline V gene data show CDR1 as SGHTA and CDR2 as FQGTGA. CDR3 size: 19 residues. For the CDR3, the DNA is TGTGCCAGCAGCTCGGACCCGCCCGGTTGGAAGGGGGATAATTCACCCCTCCACTTT. This gives the protein CASSSDPPGWKGDNSPLHF.

The gene calls are TRBV19 and TRBJ2-7; 9 bases match TRBD1. The CDR3 sequence is 15 residues long. Germline trimming cut 5 bases from V and 2 bases from J; bases unmatched to any gene: 7. Per the germline V gene, CDR1 is LNHDA and CDR2 is SQIVND (reference sequence). For the CDR3, the DNA is TGTGCCAGTAGTCGACAGGGGGGAGTCACCTACGAGCAGTACTTC. It encodes CASSRQGGVTYEQYF.

V gene TRBV7-2 combines with J gene TRBJ2-1, with D hard to call. V lost 4 bases to trimming and J lost 5 bases, with 12 bases between them. This CDR3 contains 14 residues. Germline CDR1 is SGHTA and CDR2 is FQGNSA. CDR3 in DNA: TGTGCCAGCAGCTCCCCCCCTACCCACAATGAGCAGTTCTTC. It translates to CASSSPPTHNEQFF.

The CDR3 bases are TGCGCCAGCCTCCAGGGAGGGGTAACTGAAGCTTTCTTT. Amino acid sequence: CASLQGGVTEAFF. The chain combines TRBV10-2 with TRBJ1-1; tentative D call: TRBD1 (5 bases). From germline, CDR1 is WSHSY and CDR2 SAAADI. V was trimmed by 8 bases and J by 5 bases, leaving 15 bases between them. CDR3 size: 13 residues.

This rearrangement joins TRBV4-1 to TRBJ1-2, with 8 bases that match TRBD1. With 4 bases clipped from V and 5 bases from J, the junction kept 6 bases outside the gene matches. Germline-derived CDR1 and CDR2 are MGHRA and YSYEKL. The CDR3 has 14 residues. The CDR3 region is CASSLGTGSYGYTF. CDR3 nucleotide sequence: TGCGCCAGCAGCCTCGGGACAGGCTCATATGGCTACACCTTC.

On this clone: Sequence at one end of the junction differs from germline and may be a read error. The rearrangement joins TRBV28 to TRBJ1-5; D remains ambiguous. The CDR3 has 15 residues. Germline CDR1 and CDR2: MDHEN and SYDVKM. Here the CDR3 reads CASSPSAGNNQPQHF. CDR3 sequence (DNA): TGTGCCAGCAGCCCATCGGCAGGAAACAATCAACCCCAGCATTTT.

This chain connects TRBV18 to TRBJ1-4; D unclear. V dropped 4 bases and J dropped 0 bases, with 9 bases sitting between them. The CDR3 is 15 amino acids. The germline V gene encodes CDR1 KGHSH and CDR2 LQKENI. CDR3 in DNA: TGTGCCAGCTCACTACGTACAGCAACTAATGAAAAACTGTTTTTT. Translated: CASSLRTATNEKLFF.

The chain joins TRBV11-3 to TRBJ1-5; 8 bases match TRBD1. The CDR3 runs 18 residues. Trimming took 0 bases from V and 3 from J; bases not matched to a gene: 10. Germline CDR1 reads SGHNT; CDR2 reads YENEEA. CDR3 region: CASSLDQFRGPLNQPQHF. The DNA of the CDR3 is TGTGCCAGCAGCTTAGATCAGTTCAGGGGGCCCCTCAATCAGCCCCAGCATTTT.

The chain combines TRBV28 with TRBJ2-3; D is undetermined. Trimming left V 9 bases short and J 3 bases short, with 10 bases between. In germline, CDR1 is MDHEN, CDR2 SYDVKM. The CDR3 has 12 amino acids. CDR3 nucleotide sequence: TGTGCCAGTCTGGGCCGGACAGATACGCAGTATTTT. This encodes CASLGRTDTQYF.

The J gene is TRBJ1-2, the V gene TRBV6-1, with no clear D. Germline V lookup: CDR1 MNHNS, CDR2 SASEGT. V was trimmed by 0 bases and J by 14 bases, leaving 13 bases between them. CDR3 length: 12 residues. This CDR3 is CASSEARQTGTF. The DNA of the CDR3 is TGTGCCAGCAGTGAAGCAAGGCAGACGGGTACCTTC.

The V gene is TRBV28, the J gene TRBJ1-2; 7 positions match TRBD1. CDR1 MDHEN and CDR2 SYDVKM come from the germline V gene. V lost 7 bases, J lost 7 bases, and 9 bases stayed unmatched. The CDR3 length is 13 residues. The CDR3, as DNA: TGTGCCAGCACCGAAGACAGGGCTCGTGGCTACACCTTC. Its translation is CASTEDRARGYTF.